This T cell receptor beta chain was profiled in a study of neurological immune-mediated disorders. TCRdb recomputed calls from the 5' RACE reads with MiXCR, one row per CDR3 protein. The sample comprises about 70,000 distinct CDR3 sequences, approximately 4.6% of which are singletons, and 2% to 2.5% rests with the top ten. It was from 2 million PBMCs stored at -80 C that the unsorted libraries were obtained. Germline assignment: CDR1 ENHRY and CDR2 SYGVKD. This CDR3 has 12 residues. The V end lost 4 bases, the J end lost 2 bases, and 6 bases lay between the germline ends. General study results and limits: The multiple sclerosis repertoire cluster had no association with any clinical or MRI feature. Phylogenetic grouping placed 18 of 34 multiple sclerosis patients' repertoires in one related-CDR3 cluster, a possible signature.

This clonotype was observed many times. No antigen is known for it. The chain is built from TRBV10-3 and TRBJ2-7; no definite D call. Sample: PBMCs. This sequence originates from an older woman with multiple sclerosis. The CDR3 loop is CAISGTTYEQYF. The DNA for the CDR3 is TGTGCCATCAGTGGCACAACCTACGAGCAGTACTTC.